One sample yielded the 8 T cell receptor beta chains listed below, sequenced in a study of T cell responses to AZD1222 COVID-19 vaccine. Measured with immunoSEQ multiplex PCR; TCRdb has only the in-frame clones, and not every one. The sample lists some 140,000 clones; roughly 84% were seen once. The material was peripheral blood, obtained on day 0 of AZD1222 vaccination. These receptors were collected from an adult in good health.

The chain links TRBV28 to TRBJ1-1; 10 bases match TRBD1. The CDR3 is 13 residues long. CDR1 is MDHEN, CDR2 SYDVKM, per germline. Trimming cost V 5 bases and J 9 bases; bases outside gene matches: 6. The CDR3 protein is CASSLTGGFKAFF. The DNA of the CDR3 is TGTGCCAGCAGTCTGACAGGGGGCTTTAAAGCTTTCTTT.

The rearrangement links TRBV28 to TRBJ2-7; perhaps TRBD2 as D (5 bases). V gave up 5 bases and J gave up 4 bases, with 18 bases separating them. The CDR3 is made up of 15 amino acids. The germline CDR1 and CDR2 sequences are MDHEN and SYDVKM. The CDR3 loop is CASSPPGRTLYEQYF. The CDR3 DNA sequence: TGTGCCAGCAGTCCACCCGGTAGGACTCTTTACGAGCAGTACTTC.

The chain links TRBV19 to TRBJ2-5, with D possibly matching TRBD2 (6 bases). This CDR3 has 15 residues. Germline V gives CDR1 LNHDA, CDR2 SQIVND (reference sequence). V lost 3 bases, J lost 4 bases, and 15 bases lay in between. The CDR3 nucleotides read TGTGCCAGTAGTATCCCCGGTGTCGGGGGAGAGACCCAGTACTTC. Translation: CASSIPGVGGETQYF. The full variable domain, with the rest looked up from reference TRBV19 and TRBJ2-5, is DGGITQSPKYLFRKEGQNVTLSCEQNLNHDAMYWYRQDPGQGLRLIYYSQIVNDFQKGDIAEGYSVSREKKESFPLTVTSAQKNPTAFYLCASSIPGVGGETQYFGPGTRLLVL.

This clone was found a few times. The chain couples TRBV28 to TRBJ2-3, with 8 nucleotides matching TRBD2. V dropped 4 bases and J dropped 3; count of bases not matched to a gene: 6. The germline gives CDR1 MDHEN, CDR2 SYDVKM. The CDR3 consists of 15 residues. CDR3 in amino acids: CASSSPGGGTDTQYF. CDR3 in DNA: TGTGCCAGCAGTTCCCCCGGCGGGGGGACAGATACGCAGTATTTT.

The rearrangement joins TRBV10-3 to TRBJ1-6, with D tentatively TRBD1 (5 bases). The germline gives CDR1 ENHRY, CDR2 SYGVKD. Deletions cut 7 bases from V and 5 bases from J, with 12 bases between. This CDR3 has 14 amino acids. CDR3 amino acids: CAIKGTWDNSPLHF. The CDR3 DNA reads TGTGCCATCAAAGGGACCTGGGATAATTCACCCCTCCACTTT.

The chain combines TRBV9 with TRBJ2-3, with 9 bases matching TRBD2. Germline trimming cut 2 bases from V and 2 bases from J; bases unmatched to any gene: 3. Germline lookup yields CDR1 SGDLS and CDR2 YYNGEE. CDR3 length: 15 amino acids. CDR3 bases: TGTGCCAGCAGCGTCTTAGCGGGAGACACAGATACGCAGTATTTT. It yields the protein CASSVLAGDTDTQYF.

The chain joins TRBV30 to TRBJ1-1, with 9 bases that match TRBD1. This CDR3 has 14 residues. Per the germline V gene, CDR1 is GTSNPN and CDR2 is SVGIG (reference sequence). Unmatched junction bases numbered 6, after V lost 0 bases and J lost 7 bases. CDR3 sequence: CAWSVGTGTLEAFF. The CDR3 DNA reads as TGTGCCTGGAGTGTGGGGACAGGGACCCTTGAAGCTTTCTTT.

As DNA, the CDR3 is TGTGCCAGCAGGGGACAGGGGGTTGGCGAAAAACTGTTTTTT. Amino acids: CASRGQGVGEKLFF. The chain links TRBV28 to TRBJ1-4; 11 bases line up with TRBD1. V lost 6 bases to trimming and J lost 8 bases; unmatched junction nucleotides: 5. The germline gives CDR1 MDHEN, CDR2 SYDVKM. CDR3 size: 14 residues.